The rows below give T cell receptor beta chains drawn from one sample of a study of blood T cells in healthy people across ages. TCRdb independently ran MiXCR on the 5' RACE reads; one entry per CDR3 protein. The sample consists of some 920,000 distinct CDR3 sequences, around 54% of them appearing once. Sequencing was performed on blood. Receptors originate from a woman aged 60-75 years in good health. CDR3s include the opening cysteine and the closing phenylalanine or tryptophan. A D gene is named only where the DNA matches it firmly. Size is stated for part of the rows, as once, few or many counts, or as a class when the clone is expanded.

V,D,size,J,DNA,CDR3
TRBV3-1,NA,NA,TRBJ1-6,TGTGCCAGCAGCCAAGACCCGGGGACGGATTCACCCCTCCACTTT,CASSQDPGTDSPLHF
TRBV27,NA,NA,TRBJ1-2,TGTGCCAGCAGTCCCACAGTTGTGTCGGAGGGCTACACCTTC,CASSPTVVSEGYTF
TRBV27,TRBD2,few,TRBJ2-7,TGTGCCAGCAGTCCAGCGGGAGGGCCAGCCGAGCAGTACTTC,CASSPAGGPAEQYF
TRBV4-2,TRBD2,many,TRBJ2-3,TGTGCCAGCAGCCACTCTAGCGGTAGCACAGATACGCAGTATTTT,CASSHSSGSTDTQYF
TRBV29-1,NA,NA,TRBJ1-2,TGCAGCGCTAGGGACCAAAAGCAAGGCTACACCTTC,CSARDQKQGYTF
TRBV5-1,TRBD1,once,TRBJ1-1,TGCGCCAGCAGCTTAGGGACAGGCTACATGAACACTGAAGCTTTCTTT,CASSLGTGYMNTEAFF
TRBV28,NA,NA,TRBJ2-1,TGTGCCAGCAGAGGGGACATTAGCGAGTACAATGAGCAGTTCTTC,CASRGDISEYNEQFF
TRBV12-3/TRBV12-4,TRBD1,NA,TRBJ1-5,TGTGCCAGCAGGAATACAACAGGGGTTCAGCCCCAGCATTTT,CASRNTTGVQPQHF
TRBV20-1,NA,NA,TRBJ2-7,TGCAGTGCTAGAGGCAGTAGCGGCACCTACGAGCAGTACTTC,CSARGSSGTYEQYF
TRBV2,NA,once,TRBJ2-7,TGTGCCAGCAGCCGCGGCACCATTAAAGAGCAGTACTTC,CASSRGTIKEQYF
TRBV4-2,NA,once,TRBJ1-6,TGTGCCAGCAGCCAAGATAGTCGTCCAAATAATTCACCCCTCCACTTT,CASSQDSRPNNSPLHF
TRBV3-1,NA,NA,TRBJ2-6,TGTGCCAGCAGCCAAGTCGTCTCTGGGGCCAACGTCCTGACTTTC,CASSQVVSGANVLTF
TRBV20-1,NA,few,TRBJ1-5,TGCAGTGCTAGACGGGGGGTCGGTAGCAATCAGCCCCAGCATTTT,CSARRGVGSNQPQHF
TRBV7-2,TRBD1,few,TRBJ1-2,TGTGCCAGCAGCCCATTTGGGAGGGGGCTTGGCTACACCTTC,CASSPFGRGLGYTF
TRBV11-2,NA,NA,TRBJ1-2,TGTGCCAGCAGCCCCCGGGAGGTTGGGGTTAACTATGGCTACACCTTC,CASSPREVGVNYGYTF
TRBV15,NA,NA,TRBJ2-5,TGTGCCACCAGCAGAGATACTATAGGGGGGGCAGAGACCCAGTACTTC,CATSRDTIGGAETQYF
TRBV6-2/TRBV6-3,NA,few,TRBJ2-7,TGTGCCAGCAGTTACTCGGTCCCCAGACGGAGCTCCTACGAGCAGTACTTC,CASSYSVPRRSSYEQYF
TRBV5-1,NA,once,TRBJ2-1,TGCGCCAGCAGCTTGGCCGGTAGAGGGACATACAATGAGCAGTTCTTC,CASSLAGRGTYNEQFF
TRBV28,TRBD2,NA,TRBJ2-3,TGTGCCAGCAGCTCAGGGGGGGTGCAAGCGGGAGGGGTCACAGATACGCAGTATTTT,CASSSGGVQAGGVTDTQYF
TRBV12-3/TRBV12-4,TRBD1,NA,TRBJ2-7,TGTGCCAGCAGTTTCTTGCAGGGGGCTCGGTACGAGCAGTACTTC,CASSFLQGARYEQYF
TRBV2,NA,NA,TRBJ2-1,TGTGCCAGCGGGAGGGGGTACAATGAGCAGTTCTTC,CASGRGYNEQFF
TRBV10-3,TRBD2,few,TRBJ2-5,TGTGCCATCAGTGAGGCTAGCGGGAGTGCCCGAGAGACCCAGTACTTC,CAISEASGSARETQYF
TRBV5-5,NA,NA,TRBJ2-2,TGTGCCAGCAGCTCGCAGCCGCAGGGCTCCGGGGAGCTGTTTTTT,CASSSQPQGSGELFF
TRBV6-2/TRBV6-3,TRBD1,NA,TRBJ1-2,TGTGCCAGCAGTACCGGACCAGGGGGCGACTATGGCTACACCTTC,CASSTGPGGDYGYTF
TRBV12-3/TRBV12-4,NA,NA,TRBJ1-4,TGTGCCAGCAGCCGGGTACGGGGGGCCATTGAAAAACCGTTTTTT,CASSRVRGAIEKPFF
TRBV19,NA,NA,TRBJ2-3,TGTGCCAGTAGACAACTTAGGACAGATACGCAGTATTTT,CASRQLRTDTQYF
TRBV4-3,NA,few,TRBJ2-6,TGCGCCAGCAGCCGTGAGACATTCGGGGCCAACGTCCTGACTTTC,CASSRETFGANVLTF
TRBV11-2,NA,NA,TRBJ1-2,TGTGCCAGCAGCTCGTACAGGGACCCGGACTATGGCTACACCTTC,CASSSYRDPDYGYTF
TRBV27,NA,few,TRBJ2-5,TGTGCCAGCAGTGCGGGAGAGGGGGACCTCCAAGAGACCCAGTACTTC,CASSAGEGDLQETQYF
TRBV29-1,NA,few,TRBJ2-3,TGCAGCGTTGAAGATGGCCACCGACCGGGCACAGATACGCAGTATTTT,CSVEDGHRPGTDTQYF
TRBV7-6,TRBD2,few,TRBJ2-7,TGTGCCAGCCAACCAGCGGGAGAGCTCTCCGAGCAGTACTTC,CASQPAGELSEQYF
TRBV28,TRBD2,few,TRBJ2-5,TGTGCCAGCAGCCCCCGCCGTCGGGAGGATCTTTCAGGGTACTTC,CASSPRRREDLSGYF
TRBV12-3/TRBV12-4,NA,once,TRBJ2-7,TGTGCCAGCAGTTTTGAACAGGGAACTCACGAGCAGTACTTC,CASSFEQGTHEQYF
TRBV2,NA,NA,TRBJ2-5,TGTGCCAGCAGAGCAAGCCCCCAAGAGACCCAGTACTTC,CASRASPQETQYF
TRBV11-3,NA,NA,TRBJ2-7,TGTGCCAGCAGCTTAGGCCGAAACGACGAGCAGTACTTC,CASSLGRNDEQYF
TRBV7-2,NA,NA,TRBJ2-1,TGTGCCAGCAGCTTATCGGGGTTCTTCAATGAGCAGTTCTTC,CASSLSGFFNEQFF
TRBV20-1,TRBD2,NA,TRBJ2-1,TGCAGTGCTAGTCTAGCGGGAATGGGTGAGCAGTTCTTC,CSASLAGMGEQFF
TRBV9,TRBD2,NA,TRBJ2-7,TGTGCCAGCAGCGTAGCGGGGACTACCTACGAGCAGTACTTC,CASSVAGTTYEQYF
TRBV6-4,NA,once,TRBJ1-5,TGTGCCAGCAGTGACAGGAACTCGGAAAATAGCAATCAGCCCCAGCATTTT,CASSDRNSENSNQPQHF
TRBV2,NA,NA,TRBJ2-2,TGTGCCAGCAGGTCTGGTGTGAACACCGGGGAGCTGTTTTTT,CASRSGVNTGELFF
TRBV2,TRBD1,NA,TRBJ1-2,TGTGCCAGCAGTGAACAGGGGGCGCCCACCTATGGCTACACCTTC,CASSEQGAPTYGYTF
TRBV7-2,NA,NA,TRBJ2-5,TGTGCCAGCAGCCCCGGGGGTCTAACAGAAGAGACCCAGTACTTC,CASSPGGLTEETQYF
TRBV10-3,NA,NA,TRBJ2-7,TGTGCCATCAGTGAGTCGACGGTGTGGAGGCCCTCCTACGAGCAGTACTTC,CAISESTVWRPSYEQYF
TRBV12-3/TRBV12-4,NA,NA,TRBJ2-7,TGTGCCAGCAGTAGGGAACAGAGCTACGAGCAGTACTTC,CASSREQSYEQYF
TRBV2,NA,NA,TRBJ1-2,TGTGCCAGCTCATACCGCAGGGACGGCTACACCTTC,CASSYRRDGYTF
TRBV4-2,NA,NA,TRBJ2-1,TGTGCCAGCAGCCAAGATAGACTGGGTTACGAGAAGGCCAATGAGCAGTTCTTC,CASSQDRLGYEKANEQFF
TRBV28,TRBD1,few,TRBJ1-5,TGTGCCAGCAGGAGAACAGGGGCTCAGCCCCAGCATTTT,CASRRTGAQPQHF
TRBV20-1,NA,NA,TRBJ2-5,TGCAGTGCCCCGGGGGGGACAGTCCAAGAGACCCAGTACTTC,CSAPGGTVQETQYF
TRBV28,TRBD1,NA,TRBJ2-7,TGTGCCAGCAGGTCCGGGACAGGGTTCGAGCAGTACTTC,CASRSGTGFEQYF
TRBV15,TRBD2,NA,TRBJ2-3,TGTGCCACCAGCAGAGGAGGGGCGGCGGGAGCGAAAGATACGCAGTATTTT,CATSRGGAAGAKDTQYF
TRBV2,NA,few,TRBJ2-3,TGTGCCAGCAGGTGGGACCCCACCACAGATACGCAGTATTTT,CASRWDPTTDTQYF